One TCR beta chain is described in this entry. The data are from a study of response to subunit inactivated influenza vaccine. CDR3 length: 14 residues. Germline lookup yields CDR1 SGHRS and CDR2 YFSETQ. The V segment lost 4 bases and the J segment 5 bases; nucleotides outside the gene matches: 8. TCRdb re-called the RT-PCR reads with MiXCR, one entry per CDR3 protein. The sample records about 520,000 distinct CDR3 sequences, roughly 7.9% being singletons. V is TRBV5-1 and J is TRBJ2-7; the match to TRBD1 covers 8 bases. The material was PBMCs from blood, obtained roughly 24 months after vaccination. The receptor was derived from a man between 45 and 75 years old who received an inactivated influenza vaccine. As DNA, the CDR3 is TGCGCCAGCAGCCCCGGGACAGGAAGGGACGAGCAGTACTTC. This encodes CASSPGTGRDEQYF.